The clone carrying this T cell receptor (beta chain) was detected only a few times. Deep was the level used in running the assay. Here immunoSEQ multiplex PCR was the method, and the copy in TCRdb shows in-frame clones only, minus some. The sample lists 600,000 to 750,000 clones; about three quarters were seen once. The source of the sample is a study of shared clonotypes between healthy human individuals. The CDR3 covers 13 residues. In germline, CDR1 is ENHRY, CDR2 SYGVKD. Trimming left V 7 bases short and J 5 bases short, with 14 bases between. The chain combines TRBV10-3 with TRBJ2-5; tentatively, D is TRBD1 or TRBD2 (5 bases each). This sequence was found in a woman aged 25 to 39 in good health. The specimen sequenced was memory CD4+ T cells sorted from blood. Documented subset: CD45RA-negative fraction. In DNA form, the CDR3 reads TGTGCCATCATATGGTGGGGGAATGAGACCCAGTACTTC. Translated, it gives CAIIWWGNETQYF.